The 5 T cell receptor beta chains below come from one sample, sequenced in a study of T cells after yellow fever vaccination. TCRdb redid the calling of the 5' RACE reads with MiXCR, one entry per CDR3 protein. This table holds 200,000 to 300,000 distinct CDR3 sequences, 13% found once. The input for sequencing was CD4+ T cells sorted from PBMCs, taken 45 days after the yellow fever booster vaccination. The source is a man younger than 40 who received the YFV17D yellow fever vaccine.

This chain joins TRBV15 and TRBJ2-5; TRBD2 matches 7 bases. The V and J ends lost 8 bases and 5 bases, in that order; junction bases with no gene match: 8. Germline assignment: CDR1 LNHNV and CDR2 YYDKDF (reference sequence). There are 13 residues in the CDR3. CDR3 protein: CATSGEGRETQYF. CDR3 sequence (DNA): TGTGCCACCTCGGGGGAGGGACGGGAGACCCAGTACTTC.

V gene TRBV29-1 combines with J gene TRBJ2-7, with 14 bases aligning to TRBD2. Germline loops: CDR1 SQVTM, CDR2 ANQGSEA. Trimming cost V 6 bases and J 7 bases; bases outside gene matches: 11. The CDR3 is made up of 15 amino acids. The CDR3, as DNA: TGCAGCGTGGAGGGACTAGCGGGAGTCTCGGAAGAGCAGTACTTC. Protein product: CSVEGLAGVSEEQYF.

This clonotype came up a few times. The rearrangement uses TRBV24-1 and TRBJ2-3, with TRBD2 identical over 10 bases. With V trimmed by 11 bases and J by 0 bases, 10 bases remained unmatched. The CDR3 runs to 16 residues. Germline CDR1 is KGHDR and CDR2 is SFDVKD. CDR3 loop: CASPGTSARSTDTQYF. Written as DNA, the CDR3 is TGTGCCAGCCCCGGGACTAGCGCCCGAAGCACAGATACGCAGTATTTT.

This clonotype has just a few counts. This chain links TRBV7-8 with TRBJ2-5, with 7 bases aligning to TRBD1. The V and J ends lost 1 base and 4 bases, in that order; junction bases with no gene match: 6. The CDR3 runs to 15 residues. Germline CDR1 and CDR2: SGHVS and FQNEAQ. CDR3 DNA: TGTGCCAGCAGCTTAGGACAGGGTAACGGAGAGACCCAGTACTTC. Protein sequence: CASSLGQGNGETQYF.

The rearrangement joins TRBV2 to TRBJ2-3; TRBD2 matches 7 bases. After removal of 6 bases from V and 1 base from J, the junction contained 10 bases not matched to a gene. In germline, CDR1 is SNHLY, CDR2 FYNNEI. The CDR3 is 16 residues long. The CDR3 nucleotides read TGTGCCAGCAGCCCATTCCTAGCGGTCGGCACAGATACGCAGTATTTT. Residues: CASSPFLAVGTDTQYF.